This T cell receptor beta chain was captured by sequencing in a study of blood T cell repertoires in COVID-19. Study in general: Donors in the United States, Italy and Spain gave samples during acute or convalescent COVID-19. The analysed material was cDNA or gDNA that came from T cells, B-cell-depleted T cells, or PBMCs.

V lost 0 bases, J lost 7 bases, and 13 bases lay in between. The V gene's germline CDR1 is LGHDT and CDR2 YNNKEL (reference sequence). There are 14 residues in the CDR3. Original analysis: Researchers report that nucleated cell counts were estimated from reference gene primer amplification. Using immunoSEQ multiplex PCR, the repertoire was profiled, and TCRdb retains in-frame clones only, with some absent. V, J and clone size are those of that table, while D and trimming were read from the DNA. The sample has tens of thousands of clones, 90% seen once; the top ten hold roughly 15%. This receptor was taken from a man of 80 years or more with acute or convalescent COVID-19. This rearrangement joins TRBV3-1 (or the pseudogene TRBV3-2) to TRBJ2-7; a weak D match, TRBD1 (6 bases). Sequenced input: peripheral blood. CDR3 nucleotide sequence: TGTGCCAGCAGCCAAGAGGGACAATTGAAGGAGCAGTACTTC. It translates to CASSQEGQLKEQYF.